These T cell receptor beta chains were read from a single sample in a study of blood T cell repertoires in COVID-19. The protocol was immunoSEQ multiplex PCR, while the TCRdb copy is restricted to in-frame clones and leaves out a portion. In the table there are around 210,000 clones, more than 70% of which are singletons. The sequenced material came from PBMCs or T cells enriched from blood (not recorded which). The receptor set was obtained from a young woman who had recovered from COVID-19. Each CDR3 is given with its conserved first and last residue. Each record gives: V gene, D gene, J gene, clone size, CDR3 DNA, CDR3 protein. The D gene is left open where the match is weak. Only some rows state a clone size, as once, few, many or a class for expanded clones.

TRBV5-4,TRBD1,TRBJ2-7,NA,TGTGCCAGCACAAAAACGGGCAGGGGGCTCCCTTACGAGCAGTACTTC,CASTKTGRGLPYEQYF
TRBV7-9,NA,TRBJ1-4,NA,TGTGCCAGCAGCTTGCCAAACAGCCAGAATGAAAAACTGTTTTTT,CASSLPNSQNEKLFF
TRBV11-2,NA,TRBJ2-3,NA,TGTGCCAGCAGCTTAGCTCTTAGTTTCCCCGGGGGTACGCAGTATTTT,CASSLALSFPGGTQYF
TRBV18,NA,TRBJ1-2,NA,TGTGCCAGCTCACCACGGACAGACGACTATGGCTACACCTTC,CASSPRTDDYGYTF
TRBV10-3,TRBD2,TRBJ2-3,NA,TGTGCCATCAGTGAGACTCTGGGGACTAGCGGGGGAAGGTCAGATACGCAGTATTTT,CAISETLGTSGGRSDTQYF
TRBV11-2,TRBD2,TRBJ2-3,NA,TGTGCCAGCAGCTTAGCTCGGACTAGCGGGGGGACCACAGATACGCAGTATTTT,CASSLARTSGGTTDTQYF
TRBV6-5,TRBD1,TRBJ1-4,once,TGTGCCAGCAGTCATCAATGGGACAGGGTTGAAAAACTGTTTTTT,CASSHQWDRVEKLFF
TRBV11-2,NA,TRBJ1-5,NA,TGTGCCAGCAGCTTAGGACTACATAGCAATCAGCCCCAGCATTTT,CASSLGLHSNQPQHF
TRBV5-5,TRBD2,TRBJ2-3,NA,TGTGCCAGCAGCTTGCCCGGGGGGGCCGCAGATACGCAGTATTTT,CASSLPGGAADTQYF
TRBV7-9,NA,TRBJ2-5,once,TGTGCCAGCAGCTGGATCCGGGACTCGGGAGAGACCCAGTACTTC,CASSWIRDSGETQYF
TRBV18,NA,TRBJ1-1,NA,TGTGCCAGCTCACCACTTTCGGACACTGAAGCTTTCTTT,CASSPLSDTEAFF
TRBV6-6,NA,TRBJ1-2,NA,TGTGCCAGCAGCTCACTACTGTCGGGGGATGGCGGCTACACCTTC,CASSSLLSGDGGYTF
TRBV7-9,NA,TRBJ2-7,NA,TGTGCCAGCAGCCCCACTAGGTCCTCCTACGAGCAGTACTTC,CASSPTRSSYEQYF
TRBV19,TRBD1,TRBJ2-7,NA,TGTGCCAGTAGTATGTTATGGGACAGGGGTTACGAGCAGTACTTC,CASSMLWDRGYEQYF
TRBV5-6,NA,TRBJ1-1,NA,TGTGCCAGCAGCTTGGCCAGGAAAGAAGGAGCTTTCTTT,CASSLARKEGAFF
TRBV5-4,NA,TRBJ2-3,once,TGTGCCAGCAGCTTGGTTAGTAGTCGCACAGATACGCAGTATTTT,CASSLVSSRTDTQYF
TRBV21-1,NA,TRBJ2-2,NA,TGTGCCAGCAGCAACATTTGCGGGGTCCTTACCGGGGAGCTGTTTTTT,CASSNICGVLTGELFF
TRBV25-1,TRBD1,TRBJ1-1,NA,TGTGCCAGCAGAGACAGGGAAAGAGGGAGGAACACTGAAGCTTTCTTT,CASRDRERGRNTEAFF
TRBV19,NA,TRBJ1-6,NA,TGTGCCAGTAGTATTATGTACAGATCTTATAATTCACCCCTCCACTTT,CASSIMYRSYNSPLHF
TRBV2,NA,TRBJ1-6,once,TGTGCCAGCAGAGGGGGTAACAATTCACCCCTCCACTTT,CASRGGNNSPLHF
TRBV19,TRBD1,TRBJ1-3,NA,TGTGCCAGTAGTGAGGGGGCCATTGGAAACACCATATATTTT,CASSEGAIGNTIYF
TRBV9,NA,TRBJ2-2,NA,TGTGCCAGCAGCGTCCAGGGGGAGGCCTCCGGGGAGCTGTTTTTT,CASSVQGEASGELFF
TRBV2,NA,TRBJ2-5,NA,TGTGCCAGCAGGGTAGGGGGGACCCAGTACTTC,CASRVGGTQYF
TRBV21-1,NA,TRBJ2-7,NA,TGTGCCAGCAAACTGGGGGGGGACACGAATTCCGAGCAGTACTTC,CASKLGGDTNSEQYF
TRBV13,TRBD1,TRBJ2-2,NA,TGTGCCAGCAGCGAAAGGACAGGGGTGACCGGGGAGCTGTTTTTT,CASSERTGVTGELFF
TRBV19,TRBD1,TRBJ1-2,NA,TGTGCCAGTAGTACCGTGCAGGGGGGCTATGGCTACACCTTC,CASSTVQGGYGYTF
TRBV25-1,NA,TRBJ1-4,NA,TGTGCCAGTGCGTCTAGGGGGGGGATTAATGAAAAACTGTTTTTT,CASASRGGINEKLFF
TRBV11-3,TRBD1,TRBJ2-1,few,TGTGCCAGCAGCTTATCTAGAGGGGGCGCCTCCTACAATGAGCAGTTCTTC,CASSLSRGGASYNEQFF
TRBV29-1,NA,TRBJ1-2,NA,TGCAGCGTGGTAGAATTGGGCAGCTACTATGGCTACACCTTC,CSVVELGSYYGYTF